The present entry profiles one T cell receptor beta chain with its context. Its antigen remains undetermined. There are no base qualities to consult, and no much larger clone falls within one base. This entry is derived from a study of OX40 agonist ivuxolimab in advanced cancers. The study in broad terms: Ivuxolimab was a fully human IgG2 agonistic monoclonal antibody targeting the costimulatory receptor OX40 (CD134). Intravenous ivuxolimab was administered to patients every 2 weeks at six dose levels: 0.01, 0.1, 0.3, 1.5, 3 and 10 mg/kg. Of the roughly 53 patients in dose escalation, some 19 had hepatocellular carcinoma, some 15 had melanoma, 9 had renal cell carcinoma and 9 had head and neck cancer. The dose-escalation cohort was roughly 83% male with a mean age of approximately 59 years, ranging from roughly 20 to 80. Patients were allowed to have had prior anti-PD-1, anti-PD-L1 or anti-CTLA-4 therapy, and 40% of the dose-escalation patients had previously received checkpoint inhibitors. Partial responses occurred in three dose-escalation patients: two with cutaneous melanoma and one with hepatocellular carcinoma. The point of sequencing TCRbeta in the periphery was to test whether ivuxolimab changed TCR sequence diversity and drove clonal T-cell expansion. The paper covers the monotherapy dose-escalation part of the phase I ivuxolimab trial, which included N ≈ 50 patients. What the research found in general, with its limitations: Which antigens the clonally expanded peripheral T cells were specific for was not determined. Low levels of normalized T-cell clonal expansion were also seen in some nonresponding patients. Partial responders in the 0.1-3.0 mg/kg groups had among the lowest normalized peripheral clonal expansion, especially among CD8+ T cells. After ivuxolimab, CD8+ T cells had more expanded clones than CD4+ T cells on average. Clonal expansion of both CD4+ and CD8+ blood T cells was observed from baseline to week 6 at doses 0.1 to 3.0 mg/kg.

Genomic DNA was extracted from sorted cells for sequencing of the TCRbeta CDR3 region. The immunoSEQ Assay was used for sequencing of TCRbeta CDR3 regions. Sourced from immuneACCESS, this table was stored by TCRdb with only in-frame sequences that have V and J called. A share of the clones is absent; for the studies checked, an unresolved V gene accounts for under half, and the remainder has no known explanation. The sample records nearly 65,000 clones, approximately 91% of which are singletons. Approximately 3.9% of the sample comes from the top ten. The germline V gene (reference sequence) sets CDR1 to SEHNR and CDR2 to FQNEAQ. Measured from the cysteine to the phenylalanine, the CDR3 is 12 residues long. Kept here is only the CDR3 DNA, which spans 36 bases and is read in frame from base 1. V is cut by 4 bases and J by 6 bases, and the space between the germline ends is 7 bases. The trial excluded patients who had a history of autoimmune disease or who were on systemic immunosuppression. Peripheral blood for TCR sequencing was drawn from every dose cohort at baseline, at cycle 4 day 1 and at cycle 7 day 1. The samples were drawn from a first-in-human, open-label, multicenter phase I dose-escalation trial of ivuxolimab. Adults with locally advanced or metastatic melanoma, renal cell carcinoma, hepatocellular carcinoma or head and neck squamous cell carcinoma were enrolled in the trial. CD4+ and CD8+ T cells were sorted separately from peripheral blood before TCR sequencing.

This sequence was found in an adult with an advanced solid tumor such as melanoma, head and neck, liver or kidney cancer. The chain links TRBV7-9 with TRBJ2-1; the D gene cannot be resolved reliably. Source: CD4+ or CD8+ T cells sorted from blood, taken in a trial of the OX40 agonist ivuxolimab. The CDR3 corresponds to CASSSTFNEQFF. The nucleotides are TGTGCCAGCAGCTCGACCTTCAATGAGCAGTTCTTC.